These 27 T cell receptor beta chains were sequenced from one sample in a study of blood T cell repertoires in COVID-19 (TCRdb year 2020). The protocol used for the library was the immunoSEQ multiplex PCR assay. Not all clones reach the TCRdb copy of this immuneACCESS table, which keeps in-frame sequences only. Checked studies attribute under half of the gap to unresolved V genes and leave the rest unexplained. A total of about 260,000 clones appear in this sample, over 80% of them only once. The ten biggest clones cover around 3.5% of the sample. The sample consisted of peripheral blood. These receptors all come from a middle-aged woman with acute or convalescent COVID-19.

This clone was counted between two and nine times. The chain carries TRBV25-1 and TRBJ1-3; tentatively, D is TRBD1 (5 bases). CDR3 length equals 15 residues. Germline values: CDR1 MGHDK, CDR2 SYGVNS. V shed 5 bases and J shed 2 bases, with 13 bases lying between them. The CDR3 bases are TGTGCCAGCAGTCCCCCAGGGAAGGCTGGAAACACCATATATTTT. It codes for CASSPPGKAGNTIYF.

J is TRBJ1-3 and V is TRBV10-2; 8 nucleotides align to TRBD1. Germline assignment: CDR1 WSHSY and CDR2 SAAADI. Trimming at V came to 0 bases and at J to 5 bases, leaving 18 bases not matched to a gene. The CDR3 extends over 20 amino acids. CDR3 sequence reads: CASSESGGVGQARRRNTIYF. CDR3 DNA sequence: TGCGCCAGCAGTGAGTCGGGGGGAGTGGGACAGGCCCGTAGAAGAAACACCATATATTTT.

The chain is built from TRBV4-1 and TRBJ2-3, with 12 positions matching TRBD2. In germline, CDR1 is MGHRA, CDR2 YSYEKL. This CDR3 has 16 amino acids. The V segment lost 3 bases and the J segment 8 bases; nucleotides outside the gene matches: 9. The CDR3: CASSQATSGGLGTQYF. The CDR3 DNA reads as TGCGCCAGCAGCCAGGCGACTAGCGGGGGTCTCGGTACGCAGTATTTT.

The chain couples TRBV12-5 to TRBJ1-3, with D perhaps TRBD1 (5 bases). Germline lookup yields CDR1 LGHNT and CDR2 FRNRAP. This CDR3 is built from 16 residues. The V and J ends lost 0 bases and 4 bases respectively, with 13 bases between them. The CDR3 region is CASGLVGRESGNTIYF. In nucleotides, the CDR3 is TGTGCTAGTGGTTTGGTGGGCAGGGAATCCGGAAACACCATATATTTT.

This clone was counted once. The chain uses TRBV5-1 and TRBJ2-5, with 8 bases lining up with TRBD2. The length of the CDR3 is 17 residues. Germline CDR1 reads SGHRS; CDR2 reads YFSETQ. After removal of 4 bases from V and 5 bases from J, the junction contained 16 bases not matched to a gene. CDR3 amino acids: CASSTILAGPTSETQYF. The CDR3 nucleotides read TGCGCCAGCAGCACCATATTAGCGGGGCCAACTTCGGAGACCCAGTACTTC.

The V gene is TRBV27, the J gene TRBJ2-5; a possible D gene is TRBD2 (6 bases). The CDR3 extends over 14 amino acids. Looked up from germline, CDR1 is MNHEY and CDR2 is SMNVEV (reference sequence). Trimming took off 4 bases at V and 2 bases at J, with 11 bases between the two ends. CDR3 region: CASSSLGGQETQYF. CDR3 sequence (DNA): TGTGCCAGCAGTTCACTCGGGGGTCAAGAGACCCAGTACTTC.

V is TRBV19 and J is TRBJ1-4; TRBD1 is a possible D gene (6 bases). Germline CDR1 and CDR2: LNHDA and SQIVND (reference sequence). This CDR3 spans 14 amino acids. Trimming cost V 4 bases and J 10 bases, with 16 bases left between them. CDR3 residues: CASSTPGEGGKLFF. The CDR3 DNA sequence: TGTGCCAGTAGTACCCCCGGGGAAGGGGGAAAACTGTTTTTT.

The chain carries TRBV19 and TRBJ1-2; D gene uncertain. This CDR3 has 13 amino acids. V dropped 10 bases and J dropped 3 bases, with 15 bases sitting between them. In germline, CDR1 is LNHDA, CDR2 SQIVND (reference sequence). The CDR3 sequence is CATQRGRDYGYTF. As DNA, the CDR3 is TGTGCCACCCAGAGAGGGAGGGACTATGGCTACACCTTC.

This clone has just one count. The chain carries TRBV2 and TRBJ1-6, with 8 bases aligning to TRBD1. The CDR3 is made up of 16 amino acids. CDR1 and CDR2 from the germline V gene are SNHLY and FYNNEI. Trimming took 4 bases from V and 5 from J; bases not matched to a gene: 7. This CDR3 is CASSAQGAKNNSPLHF. CDR3 DNA: TGTGCCAGCAGTGCTCAGGGGGCCAAGAATAATTCACCCCTCCACTTT.

The chain uses TRBV9 and TRBJ2-3; 8 bases fit TRBD2. The CDR3 has 14 amino acids. Germline CDR1 and CDR2: SGDLS and YYNGEE. After removal of 3 bases from V and 4 bases from J, the junction contained 4 bases not matched to a gene. CDR3 in amino acids: CASSAGGVPDTQYF. The DNA for the CDR3 is TGTGCCAGCAGCGCCGGGGGGGTGCCAGATACGCAGTATTTT.

The chain couples TRBV3-1 (or the pseudogene TRBV3-2) to TRBJ1-1, with D hard to call. This CDR3 has 13 residues. CDR1 and CDR2 from the germline V gene are LGHDT and YNNKEL (reference sequence). V was clipped by 4 bases and J by 0 bases, with 6 bases between them. CDR3 region: CASSPSVNTEAFF. The CDR3, as DNA: TGTGCCAGCAGCCCATCGGTGAACACTGAAGCTTTCTTT.

V and J are TRBV12-5 and TRBJ2-7; TRBD2 matches 9 bases. The CDR3 runs 17 residues. V gave up 0 bases and J gave up 2 bases; unmatched junction bases: 8. Germline V gene data show CDR1 as LGHNT and CDR2 as FRNRAP. CDR3 coding DNA: TGTGCTAGTGGTTTGGTACCCGGGCTAGCGGGGACCTACGAGCAGTACGTC. It codes for CASGLVPGLAGTYEQYV.

The genes are TRBV10-3 and TRBJ1-2; TRBD1 is a possible D gene (6 bases). V lost 8 bases to trimming and J lost 6 bases, with 16 bases between them. This CDR3 contains 13 residues. The germline V gene encodes CDR1 ENHRY and CDR2 SYGVKD. This CDR3 reads CAIRRGAPNGYTF. For the CDR3, the DNA is TGTGCCATCCGACGGGGGGCGCCTAATGGCTACACCTTC.

The chain couples TRBV19 to TRBJ1-6; no clear D. The germline V gene encodes CDR1 LNHDA and CDR2 SQIVND (reference sequence). This CDR3 region has 14 residues. The ends were cut back, 4 bases at V and 9 bases at J, with 13 bases in the middle. The DNA of the CDR3 is TGTGCCAGTAGTACCCTCACGGAGATTTCACCCCTCCACTTT. This sequence encodes CASSTLTEISPLHF.

CDR3 protein: CATSRTSIDKETQYF. CDR3 in DNA: TGTGCCACCAGCAGAACTTCTATCGACAAGGAGACCCAGTACTTC. V gene TRBV15 combines with J gene TRBJ2-5, with D unclear. Germline CDR1 is LNHNV and CDR2 is YYDKDF (reference sequence). The CDR3 extends over 15 amino acids. Trimming shortened V by 2 bases and J by 5 bases, and 15 bases separated the two germline ends.

V usage is TRBV27 and J usage is TRBJ1-2, with 10 bases lining up with TRBD1. CDR3 length: 15 residues. CDR1 is MNHEY, CDR2 SMNVEV, per germline (reference sequence). Trimming took 6 bases from V and 6 from J; bases not matched to a gene: 10. In DNA, the CDR3 is TGTGCCAGCAGACTAAGGGACAGGGGAACGGATGGCTACACCTTC. Translating gives CASRLRDRGTDGYTF.

This clone was observed once. The rearrangement links TRBV15 to TRBJ1-1; 8 bases are a match to TRBD1. This CDR3 contains 14 residues. The trim removed 5 bases at V and 5 bases at J, leaving 7 bases unmatched. Germline CDR1 is LNHNV and CDR2 is YYDKDF (reference sequence). In nucleotides, the CDR3 is TGTGCCACCAGCCGCAGGGGGCCACTTACTGAAGCTTTCTTT. Its protein product is CATSRRGPLTEAFF.

This clone was seen more than once but under ten times. The chain uses TRBV6-2 or TRBV6-3 and TRBJ1-5; 12 bases are a match to TRBD1. CDR3 size: 18 residues. In germline, CDR1 is MNHEY, CDR2 SVGEGT. V was pared by 2 bases and J by 7 bases, with 12 bases of the junction left unmatched. The CDR3 loop reads CASSYPNRDRGPGQPQHF. The CDR3 DNA follows: TGTGCCAGCAGTTACCCTAACCGGGACAGGGGGCCGGGGCAGCCCCAGCATTTT.

Here the CDR3 reads CASSELAGGDTDTQYF. In DNA, the CDR3 is TGTGCCAGCAGCGAACTAGCGGGGGGCGACACAGATACGCAGTATTTT. This chain uses TRBV11-2 with TRBJ2-3, with 12 bases matching TRBD2. The CDR3 has 16 residues. Germline-derived CDR1 and CDR2 are SGHAT and FQNNGV. The V segment lost 5 bases and the J segment 2 bases; nucleotides outside the gene matches: 5.

CDR3 region: CASSLTRDRGLEQYV. As DNA, the CDR3 is TGCGCCAGCAGCTTGACCCGGGACAGGGGGCTCGAGCAGTACGTC. The gene calls are TRBV5-1 and TRBJ2-7; 12 bases are shared with TRBD1. CDR3 length: 15 amino acids. V lost 1 base to trimming and J lost 6 bases; unmatched junction nucleotides: 5. Germline CDR1 is SGHRS and CDR2 is YFSETQ.

The rearrangement uses TRBV7-2 and TRBJ2-3, with 7 bases that match TRBD2. In germline, CDR1 is SGHTA, CDR2 FQGNSA. There are 15 residues in the CDR3. The V segment lost 1 base and the J segment 3 bases; nucleotides outside the gene matches: 4. The DNA of the CDR3 is TGTGCCAGCAGCTTAGGGAGCGGGGCAACAGATACGCAGTATTTT. It specifies CASSLGSGATDTQYF.

The rearrangement links TRBV25-1 to TRBJ2-5, with D possibly being TRBD1 (6 bases). V gave up 6 bases and J gave up 5 bases, with 25 bases separating them. This CDR3 has 17 residues. The germline CDR1 and CDR2 sequences are MGHDK and SYGVNS. CDR3 protein: CASSDPRGSLTRETQYF. In DNA form, the CDR3 reads TGTGCCAGCAGCGATCCCAGGGGAAGCTTGACCAGGGAGACCCAGTACTTC.

V is TRBV10-3 and J is TRBJ1-2; 7 positions agree with TRBD1. This CDR3 region has 15 residues. The germline V gene encodes CDR1 ENHRY and CDR2 SYGVKD. Germline trimming cut 6 bases from V and 1 base from J; bases unmatched to any gene: 8. The CDR3 nucleotides read TGTGCCATCAGAGCCCCCGGGACAGATAACTATGGCTACACCTTC. Translated: CAIRAPGTDNYGYTF.

This chain links TRBV12-3 or TRBV12-4 with TRBJ1-5, with D hard to call. This CDR3 contains 12 residues. Trimming left V 3 bases short and J 7 bases short, with 7 bases between. In DNA form, the CDR3 reads TGTGCCAGCAGTTTCGACTTACAGCCCCAGCATTTT. The encoded protein is CASSFDLQPQHF.

The V gene is TRBV6-4, the J gene TRBJ2-3, with 7 bases fitting TRBD2. The V and J ends lost 0 bases and 0 bases, in that order; junction bases with no gene match: 12. Germline V gene lookup returns CDR1 MRHNA and CDR2 SNTAGT. The CDR3 has 19 amino acids. The CDR3 DNA is TGTGCCAGCAGTGACTCGAGCCAGCCTAGCGGCTCTAGCACAGATACGCAGTATTTT. This encodes CASSDSSQPSGSSTDTQYF.

V is TRBV6-5 and J is TRBJ2-7; 8 nucleotides match TRBD1. This CDR3 contains 14 residues. The V segment lost 3 bases and the J segment 5 bases; nucleotides outside the gene matches: 6. Germline CDR1 MNHEY, CDR2 SVGAGI. This chain's CDR3 is CASSYDRGRHEQYV. The CDR3 DNA reads TGTGCCAGCAGTTATGACAGGGGAAGACACGAGCAGTACGTC.

The chain couples TRBV18 to TRBJ1-2; 9 nucleotides agree with TRBD1. CDR1 and CDR2 (germline): KGHSH, LQKENI. Trimming removed 6 bases from V and 8 bases from J; junction bases left unmatched: 10. CDR3 length equals 14 residues. The CDR3: CASSPDRGLRGYTF. In DNA form, the CDR3 reads TGTGCCAGCTCGCCTGACAGGGGGTTGAGAGGCTACACCTTC.